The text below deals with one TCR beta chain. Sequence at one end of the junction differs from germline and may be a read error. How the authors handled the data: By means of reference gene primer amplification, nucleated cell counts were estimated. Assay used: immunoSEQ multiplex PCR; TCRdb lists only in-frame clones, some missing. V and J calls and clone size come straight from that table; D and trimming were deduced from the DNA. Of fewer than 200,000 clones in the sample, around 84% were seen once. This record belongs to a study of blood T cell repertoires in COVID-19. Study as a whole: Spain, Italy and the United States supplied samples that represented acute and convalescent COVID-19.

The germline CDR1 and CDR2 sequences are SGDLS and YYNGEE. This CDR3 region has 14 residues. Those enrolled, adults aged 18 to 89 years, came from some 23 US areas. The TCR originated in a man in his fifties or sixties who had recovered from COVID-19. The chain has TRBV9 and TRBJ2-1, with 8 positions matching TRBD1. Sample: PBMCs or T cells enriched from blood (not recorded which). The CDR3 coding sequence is TGTGCCAGCAGCCGCGGAAGGGGACAGGACACCGGTATCTTC. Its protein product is CASSRGRGQDTGIF.